The 20 T cell receptor beta chains below were found in one sample sequenced in a study of cytomegalovirus exposure and HLA in healthy donors. Data came from immunoSEQ multiplex PCR; TCRdb stores just in-frame clones and leaves some out. The sample lists over 110,000 clones; around nine tenths were seen once. Sample: PBMCs. The receptors were gathered from a man aged 18 to 35 in good health and CMV-seropositive.

The chain carries TRBV11-2 and TRBJ1-2, with D possibly being TRBD1 (6 bases). The V gene's germline CDR1 is SGHAT and CDR2 FQNNGV. Trimming left V 1 base short and J 10 bases short, with 10 bases between. The CDR3 has 12 residues. The CDR3 protein is CASSLGGQFYTF. The DNA for the CDR3 is TGTGCCAGCAGCTTAGGGGGACAATTCTACACCTTC.

The gene calls are TRBV30 and TRBJ1-6; TRBD1 is a possible D gene (6 bases). Germline V gives CDR1 GTSNPN, CDR2 SVGIG (reference sequence). The CDR3 has 13 residues. Deletions cut 8 bases from V and 5 bases from J, with 13 bases between. CDR3 DNA: TGTGCCCGCACCACAGGGCATAATTCACCCCTCCACTTT. Its translation: CARTTGHNSPLHF.

A few counts support this clone. CDR3 in amino acids: CATSRDMAVREQYF. DNA for the CDR3: TGTGCCACCAGCAGAGATATGGCGGTACGGGAGCAGTACTTC. The chain combines TRBV15 with TRBJ2-7; D is uncertain. Looked up from germline, CDR1 is LNHNV and CDR2 is YYDKDF (reference sequence). V dropped 0 bases and J dropped 7 bases, with 13 bases sitting between them. The CDR3 covers 14 residues.

Points on this clone: Only one base separates this from a far larger clonotype, so it likely reflects a read error. The V and J genes are TRBV5-6 and TRBJ1-2; D may be TRBD1 (5 bases). The CDR3 spans 13 residues. Germline V lookup: CDR1 SGHDT, CDR2 YYEEEE. The V end was cut by 4 bases, the J end by 2 bases, with 9 bases between. The DNA of the CDR3 is TGTGCCAGCAGCCAGACAGTAAACTATGGCTACACCTTC. Its protein is CASSQTVNYGYTF.

The chain recombines TRBV6-5 with TRBJ2-7, with D tentatively TRBD1 (6 bases). Germline V CDR1 and CDR2: MNHEY, SVGAGI. Trimming left V 6 bases short and J 1 base short, with 13 bases between. The CDR3 totals 14 residues. The CDR3 sequence is CASRPQGGSYEQYF. The DNA for the CDR3 is TGTGCCAGCAGGCCCCAAGGGGGTTCCTACGAGCAGTACTTC.

The chain uses TRBV28 and TRBJ1-2; 8 bases are shared with TRBD1. CDR3 length: 14 amino acids. The trim removed 8 bases at V and 3 bases at J, leaving 8 bases unmatched. Germline CDR1 MDHEN, CDR2 SYDVKM. The CDR3 DNA reads TGTGCCAGCGGTAAACCGGGACAGGACTATGGCTACACCTTC. This encodes CASGKPGQDYGYTF.

V and J are TRBV7-9 and TRBJ1-2; D is perhaps TRBD1 (5 bases). Between the trimmed V and J ends, which lost 5 bases and 6 bases, there was a span of 22 bases. There are 16 residues in the CDR3. The V gene's germline CDR1 is SEHNR and CDR2 FQNEAQ (reference sequence). As DNA, the CDR3 is TGTGCCAGCAGCCCGCGAGGTGCAGGGACGGGAGATGGCTACACCTTC. Encoded protein: CASSPRGAGTGDGYTF.

This clone was recorded once. The J gene is TRBJ2-1, the V gene TRBV7-9, with 10 bases lining up with TRBD2. This CDR3 is 15 amino acids long. CDR1 is SEHNR and CDR2 is FQNEAQ in the germline V gene (reference sequence). V lost 2 bases to trimming and J lost 6 bases; unmatched junction nucleotides: 4. The CDR3 DNA reads TGTGCCAGCAGCTTATTAGCGGGAGGCTTCAATGAGCAGTTCTTC. It encodes CASSLLAGGFNEQFF.

The V call is TRBV19, the J call TRBJ1-2; D perhaps matches TRBD1 (6 bases). Germline lookup yields CDR1 LNHDA and CDR2 SQIVND (reference sequence). This CDR3 spans 15 amino acids. The V end lost 3 bases, the J end lost 1 base, and 12 bases lay between the germline ends. CDR3 amino acids: CASSITQGSNYGYTF. The CDR3 nucleotides are TGTGCCAGTAGTATCACACAGGGAAGTAACTATGGCTACACCTTC.

This clone was recorded a few times. This sample also contains other DNA sequences that code for the same CDR3. The V call is TRBV9, the J call TRBJ2-2; tentatively, D is TRBD2 (6 bases). The germline CDR1 and CDR2 sequences are SGDLS and YYNGEE. Trimming shortened V by 4 bases and J by 2 bases, and 12 bases separated the two germline ends. The length of the CDR3 is 15 residues. The CDR3 sequence: CASSPWTTNTGELFF. The CDR3 DNA reads as TGTGCCAGCAGCCCGTGGACTACTAACACCGGGGAGCTGTTTTTT.

The V and J genes are TRBV21-1 and TRBJ2-7; the DNA was not used to check the table's D call, TRBD1. TRBV21-1 is listed as a pseudogene. CDR3 length equals 12 residues. For the CDR3, the DNA is TGTGCCAGCAGGGACAGGGGCTACGAGCAGTACTTC. It is translated as CASRDRGYEQYF.

The rearrangement links TRBV7-6 to TRBJ2-1; a weak D match, TRBD1 (6 bases). Trimming removed 1 base from V and 2 bases from J, with 18 bases in between. CDR1 SGHVS and CDR2 FNYEAQ come from the germline V gene. This CDR3 has 18 residues. This CDR3 reads CASSLVPSRGSAYNEQFF. Written as DNA, the CDR3 is TGTGCCAGCAGCTTAGTACCCTCGAGGGGGAGCGCCTACAATGAGCAGTTCTTC.

The rearrangement links TRBV28 to TRBJ2-7; D is possibly TRBD2 (7 bases). The CDR3 has 14 amino acids. V was trimmed by 8 bases and J by 6 bases, leaving 20 bases between them. Germline V gene sequence: CDR1 MDHEN, CDR2 SYDVKM. The CDR3 nucleotides read TGTGCCAGCGCGTTGGGGGGGGCCGGGGGCGAGCAGTACTTC. Its protein product is CASALGGAGGEQYF. Full variable domain (outside the CDR3, taken from reference TRBV28 and TRBJ2-7): DVKVTQSSRYLVKRTGEKVFLECVQDMDHENMFWYRQDPGLGLRLIYFSYDVKMKEKGDIPEGYSVSREKKERFSLILESASTNQTSMYLCASALGGAGGEQYFGPGTRLTVT.

The chain recombines TRBV5-6 with TRBJ1-5; D gene ambiguous. Germline V gene data show CDR1 as SGHDT and CDR2 as YYEEEE. V was trimmed by 0 bases and J by 9 bases, leaving 10 bases between them. This CDR3 contains 13 residues. The CDR3: CASSLAHEWPQHF. The DNA of the CDR3 is TGTGCCAGCAGCTTGGCCCATGAGTGGCCCCAGCATTTT.

The CDR3 region has the DNA TGTGCCAGCAGCCAAGATCTTAGCCCAGGGACAGGCGGTTACGAGCAGTACTTC. Its translation: CASSQDLSPGTGGYEQYF. The V gene is TRBV4-2, the J gene TRBJ2-7; 8 nucleotides align to TRBD1. In germline, CDR1 is LGHNA, CDR2 YNFKEQ. Trimming cost V 0 bases and J 4 bases; bases outside gene matches: 14. The CDR3 extends over 18 amino acids.

This chain uses TRBV5-4 with TRBJ2-7; D is perhaps TRBD2 (5 bases). The length of the CDR3 is 14 residues. Trimming shortened V by 4 bases and J by 2 bases, and 13 bases separated the two germline ends. Germline assignment: CDR1 SGHNT and CDR2 YYREEE (reference sequence). CDR3 sequence (DNA): TGTGCCAGCAGCCAAAGCTGGGGAGCCTACGAGCAGTACTTC. Translating gives CASSQSWGAYEQYF.

In this sample, this clone turned up once. The chain uses TRBV29-1 and TRBJ1-2; D not certain. CDR1 is SQVTM and CDR2 is ANQGSEA in the germline V gene. The V and J ends lost 5 bases and 4 bases respectively, with 14 bases between them. The CDR3 loop spans 13 amino acids. The CDR3 bases are TGCAGCGTTAGCGGCGGTCCTACCTATGGCTACACCTTC. Encoded protein: CSVSGGPTYGYTF.

This chain links TRBV19 with TRBJ2-7; 10 nucleotides match TRBD1. V lost 7 bases to trimming and J lost 4 bases; unmatched junction nucleotides: 7. This CDR3 has 14 residues. Germline assignment: CDR1 LNHDA and CDR2 SQIVND (reference sequence). The CDR3 loop is CASTPGQGRYEQYF. For the CDR3, the DNA is TGTGCCAGTACTCCGGGACAGGGGAGGTACGAGCAGTACTTC.

There are a few counts of this clone. The chain has TRBV5-4 and TRBJ1-6, with 9 nucleotides matching TRBD1. The CDR3 extends over 14 amino acids. Trimming took 3 bases from V and 9 from J; bases not matched to a gene: 4. Per germline, CDR1 SGHNT and CDR2 YYREEE (reference sequence). CDR3 DNA: TGTGCCAGCAGCTCGGGACAGGGAGGTTCACCCCTCCACTTT. Translated: CASSSGQGGSPLHF.

The chain links TRBV7-8 to TRBJ2-5; D perhaps matches TRBD2 (6 bases). V lost 0 bases to trimming and J lost 4 bases, with 15 bases between them. Germline V gives CDR1 SGHVS, CDR2 FQNEAQ. This CDR3 region has 16 residues. The CDR3 loop is CASSLASRGFRETQYF. CDR3 DNA: TGTGCCAGCAGCTTAGCGTCACGGGGGTTTAGAGAGACCCAGTACTTC. The full variable domain, completed using reference TRBV7-8 and TRBJ2-5, is GAGVSQSPRYKVAKRGQDVALRCDPISGHVSLFWYQQALGQGPEFLTYFQNEAQLDKSGLPSDRFFAERPEGSVSTLKIQRTQQEDSAVYLCASSLASRGFRETQYFGPGTRLLVL.